Listed here are 28 T cell receptor beta chains from one sample, sequenced in a study of T cell responses to AZD1222 COVID-19 vaccine. Assay used: immunoSEQ multiplex PCR; TCRdb lists only in-frame clones, some missing. The table records 95,000 to 150,000 clones, around 92% of them present only once. The sequencing used peripheral blood, collected 28 days after the second AZD1222 dose. The receptors shown here come from an adult who received the AZD1222 COVID-19 vaccine.

The table lists this clone with many counts. The chain couples TRBV28 to TRBJ2-7; 9 positions match TRBD2. V dropped 5 bases and J dropped 7; count of bases not matched to a gene: 15. Germline CDR1 reads MDHEN; CDR2 reads SYDVKM. The CDR3 totals 16 residues. Here the CDR3 reads CASSPSRTSALGEQYF. CDR3 nucleotide sequence: TGTGCCAGCAGTCCGTCTCGGACTAGCGCTTTGGGGGAGCAGTACTTC.

V usage is TRBV19 and J usage is TRBJ2-7; D not resolved. The CDR3 runs to 13 residues. Germline V gives CDR1 LNHDA, CDR2 SQIVND (reference sequence). Trimming stripped 6 bases from V and 1 base from J, with 10 bases between. In nucleotides, the CDR3 is TGTGCCAGTAGCGGCTCAGGTTCCTACGAGCAGTACTTC. Translation gives CASSGSGSYEQYF.

As DNA, the CDR3 is TGTGCCAGCAGCTTGGCGGGGGCGGGGACAGGGAGGGACACTGAAGCTTTCTTT. Amino acid sequence: CASSLAGAGTGRDTEAFF. The rearrangement uses TRBV5-4 and TRBJ1-1; 9 bases fit TRBD1. The CDR3 spans 18 residues. CDR1 is SGHNT and CDR2 is YYREEE in the germline V gene (reference sequence). V was clipped by 0 bases and J by 3 bases; unmatched bases: 12.

The genes are TRBV29-1 and TRBJ2-7, with TRBD1 matching over 9 bases. V shed 4 bases and J 3 bases; nucleotides not matched to a gene: 4. The CDR3 totals 13 residues. The V gene's germline CDR1 is SQVTM and CDR2 ANQGSEA. CDR3 nucleotides: TGCAGCGTTGGGGACAGGGTTGACTACGAGCAGTACTTC. It yields the protein CSVGDRVDYEQYF.

V gene TRBV18 combines with J gene TRBJ1-6, with 7 bases fitting TRBD1. Trimming took 1 base from V and 9 from J; bases not matched to a gene: 3. The length of the CDR3 is 14 residues. Germline V CDR1 and CDR2: KGHSH, LQKENI. CDR3 in DNA: TGTGCCAGCTCACCACAGACAGGGACTTCACCCCTCCACTTT. Encoded protein: CASSPQTGTSPLHF. The variable domain in full, with the rest retrieved from reference TRBV18 and TRBJ1-6, is NAGVMQNPRHLVRRRGQEARLRCSPMKGHSHVYWYRQLPEEGLKFMVYLQKENIIDESGMPKERFSAEFPKEGPSILRIQQVVRGDSAAYFCASSPQTGTSPLHFGNGTRLTVT.

V gene TRBV5-6 combines with J gene TRBJ2-1, with D unclear. The CDR3 is 16 amino acids. Germline assignment: CDR1 SGHDT and CDR2 YYEEEE. Trimming pared 1 base from V and 8 bases from J, leaving 19 bases between. The DNA for the CDR3 is TGTGCCAGCAGCTTGAGGCTACCCAGTCCTGTCTATGAGCAGTTCTTC. Protein product: CASSLRLPSPVYEQFF.

The chain carries TRBV9 and TRBJ2-5; D is uncertain. Germline CDR1 SGDLS, CDR2 YYNGEE. The CDR3 is 15 residues long. V lost 0 bases and J lost 5, with 14 bases in between. The CDR3: CASSVGPEQTETQYF. CDR3 sequence (DNA): TGTGCCAGCAGCGTAGGTCCGGAACAGACGGAGACCCAGTACTTC.

This clone appeared a single time. The chain joins TRBV7-9 to TRBJ1-1; D unresolved. Germline-derived CDR1 and CDR2 are SEHNR and FQNEAQ (reference sequence). This CDR3 has 13 amino acids. V lost 6 bases and J 6 bases, leaving 14 bases between the germline ends. The CDR3 reads CASRDDGLAEAFF. In DNA form, the CDR3 reads TGTGCCAGCAGGGACGATGGACTGGCTGAAGCTTTCTTT.

V gene TRBV10-3 combines with J gene TRBJ2-7; 7 nucleotides agree with TRBD2. With 3 bases clipped from V and 6 bases from J, the junction kept 17 bases outside the gene matches. Germline values: CDR1 ENHRY, CDR2 SYGVKD. The CDR3 has 17 residues. The CDR3 DNA sequence: TGTGCCATCAGTGATGGAGTGAGCGGGGCCCATTTTGGCGAGCAGTACTTC. Translated: CAISDGVSGAHFGEQYF.

The chain has TRBV9 and TRBJ2-3; TRBD2 agrees at 9 bases. This CDR3 spans 16 amino acids. Trimming at V came to 4 bases and at J to 1 base, leaving 7 bases not matched to a gene. The germline CDR1 and CDR2 sequences are SGDLS and YYNGEE. The CDR3 loop is CASSSRTSVGTDTQYF. CDR3 in DNA: TGTGCCAGCAGCTCCAGGACTAGCGTGGGCACAGATACGCAGTATTTT.

This rearrangement joins TRBV11-3 to TRBJ1-2; weak D call: TRBD1 (5 bases). The CDR3 is 16 residues long. The V end was cut by 5 bases, the J end by 1 base, with 17 bases between. Germline CDR1 is SGHNT and CDR2 is YENEEA. This CDR3 reads CASSPGGPRVNYGYTF. The CDR3 nucleotides read TGTGCCAGCAGCCCCGGCGGGCCCAGGGTTAACTATGGCTACACCTTC.

The rearrangement joins TRBV15 to TRBJ1-1; no clear D. Germline V gene data show CDR1 as LNHNV and CDR2 as YYDKDF (reference sequence). This CDR3 contains 15 residues. V was trimmed by 4 bases and J by 0 bases, leaving 12 bases between them. For the CDR3, the DNA is TGTGCCACCAGCATCCGGGGAACCATGAACACTGAAGCTTTCTTT. This sequence encodes CATSIRGTMNTEAFF.

V usage is TRBV19 and J usage is TRBJ2-1; the D is unclear. Germline CDR1 LNHDA, CDR2 SQIVND (reference sequence). V lost 6 bases to trimming and J lost 0 bases, with 12 bases between them. The CDR3 consists of 15 residues. This CDR3 is CASSIVLVSYNEQFF. The CDR3 DNA follows: TGTGCCAGTAGCATTGTACTGGTCTCCTACAATGAGCAGTTCTTC.

In nucleotides, the CDR3 is TGTGCCAGCAGCTTGTGGGGGAACACTGAAGCTTTCTTT. Translated, it gives CASSLWGNTEAFF. The J gene is TRBJ1-1, the V gene TRBV5-4; D not certain. Germline CDR1 and CDR2: SGHNT and YYREEE (reference sequence). This CDR3 is built from 13 residues. The ends were cut back, 1 base at V and 1 base at J, with 5 bases in the middle.

V gene TRBV6-5 combines with J gene TRBJ2-2; no definite D call. The V gene's germline CDR1 is MNHEY and CDR2 SVGAGI. The CDR3 length is 14 residues. V gave up 0 bases and J gave up 7 bases, with 9 bases separating them. This CDR3 is CASSYSGRNGELFF. DNA for the CDR3: TGTGCCAGCAGTTACTCCGGACGCAACGGGGAGCTGTTTTTT.

The CDR3 DNA reads as TGTGCCAGTAGTATGTGGGACAGGGACTTTGGCTACACCTTC. Translating gives CASSMWDRDFGYTF. V usage is TRBV19 and J usage is TRBJ1-2, with 9 nucleotides matching TRBD1. The CDR3 length is 14 residues. V gave up 3 bases and J gave up 7 bases; unmatched junction bases: 6. Germline values: CDR1 LNHDA, CDR2 SQIVND (reference sequence). The full variable domain, in which reference TRBV19 and TRBJ1-2 provide the parts outside the CDR3, is DGGITQSPKYLFRKEGQNVTLSCEQNLNHDAMYWYRQDPGQGLRLIYYSQIVNDFQKGDIAEGYSVSREKKESFPLTVTSAQKNPTAFYLCASSMWDRDFGYTFGSGTRLTVV.

The chain combines TRBV9 with TRBJ1-3; no clear D. V lost 2 bases and J 1 base, leaving 7 bases between the germline ends. Germline values: CDR1 SGDLS, CDR2 YYNGEE. CDR3 size: 14 residues. CDR3 loop: CASSVGDSGNTIYF. CDR3 sequence (DNA): TGTGCCAGCAGCGTTGGCGATTCTGGAAACACCATATATTTT. Together with reference TRBV9 and TRBJ1-3, the CDR3 gives the full variable domain: DSGVTQTPKHLITATGQRVTLRCSPRSGDLSVYWYQQSLDQGLQFLIQYYNGEERAKGNILERFSAQQFPDLHSELNLSSLELGDSALYFCASSVGDSGNTIYFGEGSWLTVV.

This chain joins TRBV7-6 and TRBJ1-4; D is unclear. The ends were cut back, 5 bases at V and 4 bases at J, with 14 bases in the middle. CDR1 and CDR2 (germline): SGHVS, FNYEAQ. This CDR3 is 15 amino acids long. The CDR3 spells CASSPHRAGNEKLFF. The CDR3 region has the DNA TGTGCCAGCAGCCCACACCGGGCCGGTAATGAAAAACTGTTTTTT. Combining the CDR3 with reference TRBV7-6 and TRBJ1-4 gives the whole variable domain GAGVSQSPRYKVTKRGQDVALRCDPISGHVSLYWYRQALGQGPEFLTYFNYEAQQDKSGLPNDRFSAERPEGSISTLTIQRTEQRDSAMYRCASSPHRAGNEKLFFGSGTQLSVL.

V usage is TRBV11-2 and J usage is TRBJ1-1; maybe TRBD1 (5 bases). Germline CDR1 SGHAT, CDR2 FQNNGV. Trimming removed 8 bases from V and 3 bases from J, with 7 bases in between. CDR3 length: 11 amino acids. The CDR3 DNA is TGTGCCAGCCGGGGGGACACTGAAGCTTTCTTT. Its protein product is CASRGDTEAFF.

The chain has TRBV5-1 and TRBJ2-3; tentative D call: TRBD1 (6 bases). CDR3 length: 15 amino acids. The germline V and J ends were trimmed by 2 bases and 5 bases, with 15 bases remaining between them. Per germline, CDR1 SGHRS and CDR2 YFSETQ. The CDR3 loop is CASSFSTGSQDTQYF. The CDR3 DNA sequence: TGCGCCAGCAGCTTCTCCACAGGGTCCCAAGATACGCAGTATTTT.

This chain uses TRBV7-9 with TRBJ1-5; TRBD1 is a possible D gene (5 bases). The CDR3 covers 12 residues. Germline V CDR1 and CDR2: SEHNR, FQNEAQ (reference sequence). The V end was cut by 4 bases, the J end by 4 bases, with 5 bases between. The CDR3 protein is CASSSGNQPQHF. The CDR3 DNA reads TGTGCCAGCAGCTCAGGGAATCAGCCCCAGCATTTT. Full variable domain (missing parts from reference TRBV7-9 and TRBJ1-5): DTGVSQNPRHKITKRGQNVTFRCDPISEHNRLYWYRQTLGQGPEFLTYFQNEAQLEKSRLLSDRFSAERPKGSFSTLEIQRTEQGDSAMYLCASSSGNQPQHFGDGTRLSIL.

The J gene is TRBJ1-6, the V gene TRBV2; D perhaps matches TRBD1 (5 bases). Between the trimmed V and J ends, which lost 5 bases and 3 bases, there was a span of 14 bases. CDR3 length: 16 amino acids. The germline V gene encodes CDR1 SNHLY and CDR2 FYNNEI. The CDR3 sequence is CASSRTSPDYNSPLHF. CDR3 sequence (DNA): TGTGCCAGCAGTCGGACATCGCCTGACTATAATTCACCCCTCCACTTT.

This sequence joins TRBV3-1 (or the pseudogene TRBV3-2) and TRBJ1-1; the D gene is possibly TRBD1 (5 bases). The CDR3 contains 11 residues. V lost 4 bases and J lost 7, with 7 bases in between. Germline assignment: CDR1 LGHDT and CDR2 YNNKEL (reference sequence). As DNA, the CDR3 is TGTGCCAGCAGCCTAACAGGTGAAGCTTTCTTT. This translates into CASSLTGEAFF.

This chain connects TRBV3-1 (or the pseudogene TRBV3-2) to TRBJ1-4; a possible D gene is TRBD1 (5 bases). V was trimmed by 4 bases and J by 4 bases, leaving 19 bases between them. CDR1 and CDR2 from the germline V gene are LGHDT and YNNKEL (reference sequence). This CDR3 region has 17 residues. As DNA, the CDR3 is TGTGCCAGCAGCCCCCTCGACGGGACCGCCTTTAATGAAAAACTGTTTTTT. This sequence encodes CASSPLDGTAFNEKLFF.

This clone qualifies as medium-sized. This chain links TRBV6-1 with TRBJ1-4; 7 nucleotides agree with TRBD1. V lost 0 bases and J lost 8; bases outside the gene matches: 6. There are 15 residues in the CDR3. Germline CDR1 reads MNHNS; CDR2 reads SASEGT. This CDR3 is CASSEAVEGGEKLFF. CDR3 nucleotide sequence: TGTGCCAGCAGTGAAGCGGTGGAAGGGGGCGAAAAACTGTTTTTT.

The CDR3 DNA is TGTGCCAGCAGCCTGAGACTAGCGGGAGGGAGCGATACGCAGTATTTT. Its translation: CASSLRLAGGSDTQYF. The V and J genes are TRBV14 and TRBJ2-3; the match to TRBD2 covers 14 bases. Germline-derived CDR1 and CDR2 are SGHDN and FVKESK. The ends lost 4 bases at V and 6 bases at J; junction bases unmatched: 6. The CDR3 runs 16 residues.

V is TRBV4-2 and J is TRBJ2-5; the D gene is possibly TRBD1 (6 bases). Trimming took off 6 bases at V and 0 bases at J, with 8 bases between the two ends. Per germline, CDR1 LGHNA and CDR2 YNFKEQ. The length of the CDR3 is 13 residues. The chain's CDR3 is CASSRGYQETQYF. The CDR3 DNA is TGTGCCAGCAGTAGGGGGTACCAAGAGACCCAGTACTTC.

The chain carries TRBV2 and TRBJ2-5; 8 bases line up with TRBD1. The CDR3 spans 15 residues. The V and J ends lost 2 bases and 2 bases, in that order; junction bases with no gene match: 4. CDR1 and CDR2 from the germline V gene are SNHLY and FYNNEI. For the CDR3, the DNA is TGTGCCAGCAGTGAACCCGGACAGGGACAAGAGACCCAGTACTTC. The encoded protein is CASSEPGQGQETQYF.